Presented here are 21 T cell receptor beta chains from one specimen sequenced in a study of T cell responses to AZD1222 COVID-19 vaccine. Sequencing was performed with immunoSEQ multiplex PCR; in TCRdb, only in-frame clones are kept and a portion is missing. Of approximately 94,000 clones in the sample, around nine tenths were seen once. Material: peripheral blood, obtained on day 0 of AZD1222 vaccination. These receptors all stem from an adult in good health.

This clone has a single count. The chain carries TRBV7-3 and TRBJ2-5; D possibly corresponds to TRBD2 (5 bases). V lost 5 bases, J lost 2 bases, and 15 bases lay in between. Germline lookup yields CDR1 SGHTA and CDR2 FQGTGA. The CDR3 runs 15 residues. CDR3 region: CASSLVSGTQETQYF. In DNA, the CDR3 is TGTGCCAGCAGCCTTGTAAGCGGAACGCAAGAGACCCAGTACTTC.

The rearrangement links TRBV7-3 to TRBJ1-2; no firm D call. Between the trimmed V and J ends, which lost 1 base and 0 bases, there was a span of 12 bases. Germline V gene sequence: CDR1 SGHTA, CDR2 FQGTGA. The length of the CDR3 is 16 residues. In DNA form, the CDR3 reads TGTGCCAGCAGCTTAAATCCGGGCAGGACTAACTATGGCTACACCTTC. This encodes CASSLNPGRTNYGYTF.

In DNA form, the CDR3 reads TGTGCCAGCAGTTTGGGGTACAATGAGCAGTTCTTC. Protein sequence: CASSLGYNEQFF. The chain uses TRBV12-3 or TRBV12-4 and TRBJ2-1; no firm D call. Trimming took off 3 bases at V and 4 bases at J, with 4 bases between the two ends. CDR3 length: 12 residues.

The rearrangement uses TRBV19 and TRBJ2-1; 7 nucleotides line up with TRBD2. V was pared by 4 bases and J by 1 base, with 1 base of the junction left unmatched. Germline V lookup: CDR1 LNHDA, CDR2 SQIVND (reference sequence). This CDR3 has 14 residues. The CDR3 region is CASSTRESYNEQFF. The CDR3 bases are TGTGCCAGTAGTACGCGGGAGTCCTACAATGAGCAGTTCTTC.

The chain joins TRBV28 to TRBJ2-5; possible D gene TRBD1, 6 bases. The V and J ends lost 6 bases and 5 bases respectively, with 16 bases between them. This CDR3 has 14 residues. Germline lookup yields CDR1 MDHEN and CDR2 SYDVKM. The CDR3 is CASRPQQGMETQYF. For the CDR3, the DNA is TGTGCCAGCAGACCCCAGCAGGGGATGGAGACCCAGTACTTC.

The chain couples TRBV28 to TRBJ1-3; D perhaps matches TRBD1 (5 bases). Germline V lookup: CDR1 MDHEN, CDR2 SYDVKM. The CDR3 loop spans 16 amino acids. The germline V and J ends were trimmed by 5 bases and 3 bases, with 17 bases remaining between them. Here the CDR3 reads CASSPGTVGGGNTIYF. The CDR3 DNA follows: TGTGCCAGCAGTCCCGGGACGGTGGGAGGTGGAAACACCATATATTTT.

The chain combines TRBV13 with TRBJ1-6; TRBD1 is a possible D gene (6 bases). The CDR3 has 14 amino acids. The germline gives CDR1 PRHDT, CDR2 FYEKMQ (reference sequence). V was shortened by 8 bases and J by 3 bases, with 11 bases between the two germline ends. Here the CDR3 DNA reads TGTGCCAGCGGGGGCCGTGACTATAATTCACCCCTCCACTTT. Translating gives CASGGRDYNSPLHF.

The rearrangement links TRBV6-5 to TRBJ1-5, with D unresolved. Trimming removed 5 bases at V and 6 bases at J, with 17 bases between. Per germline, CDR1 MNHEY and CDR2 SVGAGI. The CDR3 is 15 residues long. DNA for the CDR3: TGTGCCAGCAGTCTACAGATCCCTCAAGGTCAGCCCCAGCATTTT. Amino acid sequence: CASSLQIPQGQPQHF.

The CDR3 is CAIISGGEQFF. The CDR3 DNA is TGTGCCATCATTAGCGGGGGGGAACAGTTCTTC. The chain recombines TRBV10-3 with TRBJ2-1, with 11 positions matching TRBD2. This CDR3 comprises 11 residues. The germline CDR1 and CDR2 sequences are ENHRY and SYGVKD. The V segment lost 7 bases and the J segment 13 bases; nucleotides outside the gene matches: 3.

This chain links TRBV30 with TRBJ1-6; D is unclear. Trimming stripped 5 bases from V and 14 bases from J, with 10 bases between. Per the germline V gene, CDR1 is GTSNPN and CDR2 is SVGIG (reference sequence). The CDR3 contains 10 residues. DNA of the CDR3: TGTGCCTGGGGGGTAGCAACCCTCCACTTT. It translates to CAWGVATLHF.

CDR3: CASSLGGGTAYNEQFF. DNA for the CDR3: TGCGCCAGCAGCTTGGGAGGCGGGACTGCCTACAATGAGCAGTTCTTC. The chain combines TRBV5-1 with TRBJ2-1, with D possibly matching TRBD2 (6 bases). Trimming removed 0 bases at V and 2 bases at J, with 12 bases between. The CDR3 spans 16 residues. From germline, CDR1 is SGHRS and CDR2 YFSETQ.

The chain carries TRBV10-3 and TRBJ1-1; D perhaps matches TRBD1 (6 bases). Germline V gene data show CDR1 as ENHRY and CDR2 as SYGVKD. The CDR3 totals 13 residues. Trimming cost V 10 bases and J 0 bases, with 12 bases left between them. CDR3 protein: CASIHRVNTEAFF. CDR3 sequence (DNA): TGTGCCAGCATCCACAGGGTGAACACTGAAGCTTTCTTT.

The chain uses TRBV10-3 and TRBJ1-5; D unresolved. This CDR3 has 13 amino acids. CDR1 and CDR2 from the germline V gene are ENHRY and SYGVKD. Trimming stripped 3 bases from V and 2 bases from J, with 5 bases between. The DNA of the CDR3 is TGTGCCATCAGTGACACGCGCAATCAGCCCCAGCATTTT. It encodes CAISDTRNQPQHF.

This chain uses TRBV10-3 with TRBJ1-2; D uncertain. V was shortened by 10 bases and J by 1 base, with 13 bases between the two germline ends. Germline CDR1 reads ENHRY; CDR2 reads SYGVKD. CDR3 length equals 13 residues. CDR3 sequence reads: CATAREGNYGYTF. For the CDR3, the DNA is TGTGCCACTGCCCGGGAAGGTAACTATGGCTACACCTTC.

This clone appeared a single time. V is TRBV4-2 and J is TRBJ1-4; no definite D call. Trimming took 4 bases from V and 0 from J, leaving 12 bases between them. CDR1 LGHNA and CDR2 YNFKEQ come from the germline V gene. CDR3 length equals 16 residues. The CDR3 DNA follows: TGTGCCAGCAGCCCCCTGGGGAGGGCAACTAATGAAAAACTGTTTTTT. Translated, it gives CASSPLGRATNEKLFF.

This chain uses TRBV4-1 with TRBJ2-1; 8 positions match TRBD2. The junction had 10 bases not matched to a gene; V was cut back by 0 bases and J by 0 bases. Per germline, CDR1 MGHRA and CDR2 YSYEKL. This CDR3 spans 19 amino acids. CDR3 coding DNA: TGCGCCAGCAGCCAAGATCGAGGTAGCGGGGTGAGCTCCTACAATGAGCAGTTCTTC. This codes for CASSQDRGSGVSSYNEQFF.

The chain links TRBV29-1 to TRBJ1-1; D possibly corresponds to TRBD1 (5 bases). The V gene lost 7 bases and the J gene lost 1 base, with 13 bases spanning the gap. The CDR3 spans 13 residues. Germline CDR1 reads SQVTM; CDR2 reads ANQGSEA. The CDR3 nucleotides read TGCAGCGCATCCGAGGGGACGAACACTGAAGCTTTCTTT. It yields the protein CSASEGTNTEAFF.

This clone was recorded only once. CDR3 nucleotides: TGTGCCAGCTCACCTACCTTGGACAAGCCGAACACTGAAGCTTTCTTT. Its translation is CASSPTLDKPNTEAFF. The chain combines TRBV18 with TRBJ1-1, with TRBD1 as a possible D gene (5 bases). The CDR3 consists of 16 residues. CDR1 and CDR2 (germline): KGHSH, LQKENI. The V and J ends lost 3 bases and 1 base respectively, with 15 bases between them.

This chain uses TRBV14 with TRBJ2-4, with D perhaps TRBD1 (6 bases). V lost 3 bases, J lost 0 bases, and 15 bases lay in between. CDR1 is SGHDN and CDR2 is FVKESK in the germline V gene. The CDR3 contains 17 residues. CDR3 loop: CASSQVTGTPAKNIQYF. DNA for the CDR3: TGTGCCAGCAGCCAGGTTACCGGGACACCAGCCAAAAACATTCAGTACTTC.

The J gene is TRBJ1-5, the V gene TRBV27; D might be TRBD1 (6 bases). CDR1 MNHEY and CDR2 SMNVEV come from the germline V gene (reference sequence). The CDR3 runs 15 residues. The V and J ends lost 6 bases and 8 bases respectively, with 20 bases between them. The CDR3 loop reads CASSTRGPQGEPQHF. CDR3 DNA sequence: TGTGCCAGCAGCACCAGGGGACCCCAAGGGGAGCCCCAGCATTTT.

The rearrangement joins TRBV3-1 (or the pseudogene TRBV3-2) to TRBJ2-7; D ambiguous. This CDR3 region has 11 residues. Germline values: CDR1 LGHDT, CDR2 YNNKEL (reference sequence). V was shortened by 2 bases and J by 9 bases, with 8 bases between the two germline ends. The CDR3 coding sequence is TGTGCCAGCAGCCAAAACAGAGGGCAGTACTTC. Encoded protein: CASSQNRGQYF.